This T cell receptor beta chain was documented in a study of blood T cell repertoires in COVID-19. Turning to the study itself: Whether acute or convalescent, the COVID-19 samples came from the United States, Italy and Spain. T cells, B-cell-depleted T cells, or PBMCs provided the cDNA or gDNA that served as material.

Original data processing: Amplification of reference gene primers was used by the study to estimate nucleated cell counts. TCRdb keeps only in-frame clones here, not all; method: immunoSEQ multiplex PCR. The V and J calls and the clone size are those of that table, but D and trimming were determined from the DNA. The sample includes 70,000 to 95,000 clones, roughly 92% of them seen just once. The V gene's germline CDR1 is SNHLY and CDR2 FYNNEI. The CDR3 is made up of 13 amino acids. Trimming removed 6 bases from V and 3 bases from J; junction bases left unmatched: 4. The source material was peripheral blood. This chain joins TRBV2 and TRBJ2-7, with 8 bases aligning to TRBD2. This receptor was identified in a woman in her sixties or seventies with active COVID-19. The CDR3 loop is CASSLGTSYEQYF. Written as DNA, the CDR3 is TGTGCCAGCAGCCTCGGGACTAGCTACGAGCAGTACTTC. Full variable domain (rest looked up from reference TRBV2 and TRBJ2-7): EPEVTQTPSHQVTQMGQEVILRCVPISNHLYFYWYRQILGQKVEFLVSFYNNEISEKSEIFDDQFSVERPDGSNFTLKIRSTKLEDSAMYFCASSLGTSYEQYFGPGTRLTVT.